What follows are 14 T cell receptor beta chains derived from one specimen sequenced in a study of blood T cell repertoires in COVID-19. Clones were read by immunoSEQ multiplex PCR, and TCRdb kept only the in-frame ones, dropping some. This sample has 88,000 or so clones, with roughly 80% found just once. The sequenced material came from peripheral blood. The receptors here all came from an elderly man with acute or convalescent COVID-19.

The rearrangement joins TRBV7-9 to TRBJ2-1; 9 bases match TRBD2. Trimming removed 0 bases from V and 7 bases from J; junction bases left unmatched: 4. The CDR3 extends over 15 amino acids. The germline gives CDR1 SEHNR, CDR2 FQNEAQ (reference sequence). CDR3 loop: CASSLAGTSFNEQFF. CDR3 DNA sequence: TGTGCCAGCAGCTTAGCCGGGACTAGCTTTAATGAGCAGTTCTTC. Based on the CDR3 plus reference TRBV7-9 and TRBJ2-1, the full variable domain is DTGVSQNPRHKITKRGQNVTFRCDPISEHNRLYWYRQTLGQGPEFLTYFQNEAQLEKSRLLSDRFSAERPKGSFSTLEIQRTEQGDSAMYLCASSLAGTSFNEQFFGPGTRLTVL.

This chain links TRBV12-5 with TRBJ1-2; a possible D gene is TRBD1 (6 bases). Germline V gives CDR1 LGHNT, CDR2 FRNRAP. The CDR3 has 13 residues. Deletions cut 6 bases from V and 8 bases from J, with 16 bases between. The CDR3 protein is CASGIRDTQGYTF. Written as DNA, the CDR3 is TGTGCTAGTGGCATCCGGGACACCCAAGGCTACACCTTC.

V and J are TRBV19 and TRBJ1-2; 12 nucleotides align to TRBD1. The CDR3 totals 16 residues. Germline V gene data show CDR1 as LNHDA and CDR2 as SQIVND (reference sequence). V lost 7 bases to trimming and J lost 5 bases; unmatched junction nucleotides: 11. Here the CDR3 DNA reads TGTGCCAGTACCTCGGGACAGGGGGCTTTGCGATATGGCTACACCTTC. It yields the protein CASTSGQGALRYGYTF.

V gene TRBV5-4 combines with J gene TRBJ1-1; D gene ambiguous. Trimming removed 4 bases at V and 0 bases at J, with 7 bases between. The CDR3 totals 13 residues. Germline V gene sequence: CDR1 SGHNT, CDR2 YYREEE (reference sequence). The CDR3 region is CASSVGVNTEAFF. The CDR3 DNA sequence: TGTGCCAGCAGCGTCGGAGTGAACACTGAAGCTTTCTTT.

This clone was seen just once. J is TRBJ2-5 and V is TRBV15, with 9 bases fitting TRBD1. With 0 bases clipped from V and 2 bases from J, the junction kept 10 bases outside the gene matches. Germline loops: CDR1 LNHNV, CDR2 YYDKDF (reference sequence). This CDR3 has 18 residues. CDR3 bases: TGTGCCACCAGCAGAGATGGGACAGGGCGCCGCCGACAAGAGACCCAGTACTTC. It encodes CATSRDGTGRRRQETQYF.

The chain couples TRBV3-1 (or the pseudogene TRBV3-2) to TRBJ2-7, with TRBD2 as a possible D gene (6 bases). Per the germline V gene, CDR1 is LGHDT and CDR2 is YNNKEL (reference sequence). CDR3 length: 17 residues. The ends were cut back, 0 bases at V and 0 bases at J, with 15 bases in the middle. CDR3 in amino acids: CASSQDLSGPYSYEQYF. The CDR3 bases are TGTGCCAGCAGCCAAGATCTTAGCGGACCTTACTCCTACGAGCAGTACTTC.

Here the CDR3 reads CASSPRQGDYGYTF. The DNA of the CDR3 is TGTGCCAGCAGCCCCCGACAGGGGGACTATGGCTACACCTTC. V usage is TRBV7-9 and J usage is TRBJ1-2; 9 bases line up with TRBD1. The CDR3 runs to 14 residues. Germline V gives CDR1 SEHNR, CDR2 FQNEAQ (reference sequence). Trimming removed 5 bases from V and 3 bases from J; junction bases left unmatched: 4.

This clone was seen more than once but under ten times. The J gene is TRBJ2-2, the V gene TRBV7-6; possible D gene TRBD1, 5 bases. V gave up 2 bases and J gave up 0 bases, with 13 bases separating them. The germline V gene has CDR1 SGHVS and CDR2 FNYEAQ. The CDR3 consists of 17 residues. In nucleotides, the CDR3 is TGTGCCAGCAGCTTAAGGAGTGGGGCCACGAACACCGGGGAGCTGTTTTTT. Amino acid sequence: CASSLRSGATNTGELFF.

The genes are TRBV19 and TRBJ2-5; 15 bases match TRBD2. V shed 5 bases and J 4 bases; nucleotides not matched to a gene: 2. The CDR3 runs to 15 residues. Germline V gene sequence: CDR1 LNHDA, CDR2 SQIVND (reference sequence). CDR3 amino acids: CASSEGLAGGETQYF. DNA of the CDR3: TGTGCCAGTAGTGAGGGACTAGCGGGGGGAGAGACCCAGTACTTC.

The CDR3 region has the DNA TGTGCCAGCAACCAGGGGGATCAGCCCCAGCATTTT. Its translation: CASNQGDQPQHF. The chain carries TRBV6-5 and TRBJ1-5; TRBD1 matches at 7 bases. V lost 7 bases to trimming and J lost 5 bases; unmatched junction nucleotides: 2. CDR1 is MNHEY, CDR2 SVGAGI, per germline. The CDR3 loop spans 12 amino acids.

This chain connects TRBV7-2 to TRBJ2-1; D might be TRBD2 (5 bases). There are 16 residues in the CDR3. Germline-derived CDR1 and CDR2 are SGHTA and FQGNSA. V was cut by 1 base and J by 5 bases, with 15 bases left in between. This CDR3 reads CASSLGRTHIHNEQFF. The CDR3 DNA is TGTGCCAGCAGCTTAGGAAGGACTCACATACACAATGAGCAGTTCTTC.

Concerning this clone itself: Other nucleotide sequences from this sample produce the same CDR3. The V and J genes are TRBV19 and TRBJ1-5; no definite D call. CDR3 length equals 14 residues. Germline V gene data show CDR1 as LNHDA and CDR2 as SQIVND (reference sequence). V lost 6 bases and J lost 0, with 9 bases in between. DNA for the CDR3: TGTGCCAGTAGCCCGGGGTCTAGCAATCAGCCCCAGCATTTT. It specifies CASSPGSSNQPQHF.

This clone was found a few times. The chain couples TRBV7-3 to TRBJ2-1; TRBD1 matches 12 bases. The CDR3 runs 15 residues. Germline V gene lookup returns CDR1 SGHTA and CDR2 FQGTGA. Trimming cost V 5 bases and J 6 bases; bases outside gene matches: 5. CDR3 residues: CASSRDRGQGNEQFF. CDR3 nucleotide sequence: TGTGCCAGCAGCAGGGACAGGGGGCAGGGCAATGAGCAGTTCTTC.

This clone occurred once. The V gene is TRBV11-2, the J gene TRBJ1-2; D gene uncertain. The CDR3 sequence is 12 residues long. Germline CDR1 is SGHAT and CDR2 is FQNNGV. The V end was cut by 6 bases, the J end by 4 bases, with 9 bases between. CDR3: CASSSGLYGYTF. CDR3 in DNA: TGTGCCAGCAGTTCCGGACTCTATGGCTACACCTTC. The entire variable domain, with the rest obtained from reference TRBV11-2 and TRBJ1-2, is as follows: EAGVAQSPRYKIIEKRQSVAFWCNPISGHATLYWYQQILGQGPKLLIQFQNNGVVDDSQLPKDRFSAERLKGVDSTLKIQPAKLEDSAVYLCASSSGLYGYTFGSGTRLTVV.